This T cell receptor beta chain was obtained from a study of CD8+CD57+ T cells in acquired aplastic anemia. Study in general: Sorted CD4+ and CD8+ cells yielded roughly 3 ug of DNA on average.

General observations from the study: Patients and controls shared about 27 CD8+ CDR3 sequences. Patients did not significantly differ from controls in CD8+ Simpson's diversity.

Profiling of TCR beta VDJ combinations and CDR3 sequences used genomic DNA as template. TCRdb passed the reads through MiXCR, listing each CDR3 protein once. The sample shows some 290,000 distinct CDR3 sequences, 45% to 65% of them seen only once. A note on this clonotype: The antigen is not known.

The CDR3 covers 14 residues. The V end lost 3 bases, the J end lost 5 bases, and 10 bases lay between the germline ends. Per germline, CDR1 LNHDA and CDR2 SQIVND (reference sequence). The chain links TRBV19 to TRBJ2-2; no firm D call. The sequencing sample was made of sorted CD4+, CD8+, or CD8+CD57+ T cells (not recorded which) from PBMCs. The TCR was taken from a human donor with severe aplastic anemia or a healthy control (not recorded which). CDR3: CASSMPGGTGELFF. The CDR3 nucleotides read TGTGCCAGTAGTATGCCCGGCGGTACCGGGGAGCTGTTTTTT.